The present entry profiles one T cell receptor beta chain with its context. The antigen remains unidentified. Germline lookup yields CDR1 MNHNS and CDR2 SASEGT. The trim removed 4 bases at V and 1 base at J, leaving 12 bases unmatched. The CDR3 is 17 residues long. These data come from a study of radiotherapy plus CTLA-4 blockade in lung cancer. The study, taken as a whole, reports: According to reports, early shifts in blood T cell clones, alongside interferon-beta, forecast response most accurately. The study found tumor-derived TCR clones expanded in blood after radiotherapy plus ipilimumab.

Data came from immunoSEQ multiplex PCR; TCRdb stores just in-frame clones and leaves some out. The sample contains almost 55,000 clones, approximately 80% of which appear only once. The chain carries TRBV6-1 and TRBJ1-1, with TRBD1 matching 7 bases. This TCR came from a human donor with non-small cell lung cancer who had a partial response to radiotherapy plus ipilimumab. This material consisted of peripheral blood, taken from a patient treated with radiotherapy plus ipilimumab. DNA of the CDR3: TGTGCCAGCAGTGCCTTGGCCTTTACAGGGGCGAACACTGAAGCTTTCTTT. Amino acids: CASSALAFTGANTEAFF.